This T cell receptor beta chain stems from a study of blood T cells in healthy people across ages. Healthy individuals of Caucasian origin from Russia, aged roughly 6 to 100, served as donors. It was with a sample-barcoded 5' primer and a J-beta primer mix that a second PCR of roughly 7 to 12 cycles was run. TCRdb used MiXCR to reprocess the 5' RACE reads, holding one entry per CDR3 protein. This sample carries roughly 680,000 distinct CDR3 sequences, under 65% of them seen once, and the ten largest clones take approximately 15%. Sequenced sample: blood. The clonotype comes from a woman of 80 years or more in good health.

The CDR3 protein is CATSRATGQNQPQHF. For the CDR3, the DNA is TGTGCCACCAGCAGAGCTACAGGCCAAAATCAGCCCCAGCATTTT. This chain connects TRBV15 to TRBJ1-5; maybe TRBD1 (5 bases). With 1 base removed from V and 4 bases from J, the gap between germline ends came to 11 bases. Per the germline V gene, CDR1 is LNHNV and CDR2 is YYDKDF (reference sequence). The CDR3 extends over 15 amino acids.